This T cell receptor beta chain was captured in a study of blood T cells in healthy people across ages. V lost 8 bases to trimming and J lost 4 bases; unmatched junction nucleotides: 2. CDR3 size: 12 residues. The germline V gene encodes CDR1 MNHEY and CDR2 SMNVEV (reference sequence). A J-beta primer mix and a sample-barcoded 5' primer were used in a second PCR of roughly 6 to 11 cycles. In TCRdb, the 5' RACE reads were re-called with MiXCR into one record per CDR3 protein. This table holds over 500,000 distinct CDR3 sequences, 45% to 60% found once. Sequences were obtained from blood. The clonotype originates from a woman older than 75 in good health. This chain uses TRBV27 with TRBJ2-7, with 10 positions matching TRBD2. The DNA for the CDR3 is TGTGCCAGCCGGACTAGCGGTTACGAGCAGTACTTC. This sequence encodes CASRTSGYEQYF.